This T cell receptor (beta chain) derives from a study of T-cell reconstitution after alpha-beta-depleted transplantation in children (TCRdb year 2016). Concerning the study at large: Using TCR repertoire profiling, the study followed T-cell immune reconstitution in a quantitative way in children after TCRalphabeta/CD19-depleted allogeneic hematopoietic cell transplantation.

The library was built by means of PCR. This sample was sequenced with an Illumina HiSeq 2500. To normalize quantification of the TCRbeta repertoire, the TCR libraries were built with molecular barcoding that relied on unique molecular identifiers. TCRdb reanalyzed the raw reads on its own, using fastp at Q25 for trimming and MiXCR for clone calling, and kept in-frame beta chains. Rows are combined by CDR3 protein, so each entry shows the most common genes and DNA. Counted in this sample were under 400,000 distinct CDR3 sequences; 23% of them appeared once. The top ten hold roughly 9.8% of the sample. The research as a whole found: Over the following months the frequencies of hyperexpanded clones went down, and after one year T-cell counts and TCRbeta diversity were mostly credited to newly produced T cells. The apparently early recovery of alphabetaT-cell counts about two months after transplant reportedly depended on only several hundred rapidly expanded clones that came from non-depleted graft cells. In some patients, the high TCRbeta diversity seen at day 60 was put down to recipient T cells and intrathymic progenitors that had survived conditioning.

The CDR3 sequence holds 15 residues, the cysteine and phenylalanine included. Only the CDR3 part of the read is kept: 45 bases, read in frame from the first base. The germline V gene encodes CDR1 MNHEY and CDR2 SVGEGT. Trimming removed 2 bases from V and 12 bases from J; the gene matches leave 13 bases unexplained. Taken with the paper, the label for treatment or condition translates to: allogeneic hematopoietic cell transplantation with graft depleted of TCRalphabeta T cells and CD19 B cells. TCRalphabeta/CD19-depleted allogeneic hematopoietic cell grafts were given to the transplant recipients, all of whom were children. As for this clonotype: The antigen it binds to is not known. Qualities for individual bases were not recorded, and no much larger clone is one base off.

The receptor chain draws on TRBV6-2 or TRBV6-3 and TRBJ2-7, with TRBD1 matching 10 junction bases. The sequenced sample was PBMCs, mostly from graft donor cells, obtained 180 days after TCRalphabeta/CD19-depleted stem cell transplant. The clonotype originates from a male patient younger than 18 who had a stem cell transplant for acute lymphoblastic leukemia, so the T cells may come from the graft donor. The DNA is TGTGCCAGCAGTTACCTGGGACAGGGGACGCCCGGAAGGTACTTC. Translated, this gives CASSYLGQGTPGRYF.